This TCR beta chain was identified in a study of blood T cell repertoires in COVID-19. This clone was seen more than once but under ten times. Profiled with immunoSEQ multiplex PCR; TCRdb holds only in-frame clones, not every one. This repertoire shows 150,000 to 200,000 clones, 80% to 90% found once; its top ten account for around 12%. This CDR3 contains 13 residues. V shed 6 bases and J 5 bases; nucleotides not matched to a gene: 6. Looked up from germline, CDR1 is MDHEN and CDR2 is SYDVKM. What was sequenced was peripheral blood. This receptor was taken from a woman in her 70s with COVID-19, enrolled during active disease. J is TRBJ1-2 and V is TRBV28, with 7 nucleotides matching TRBD1. Here the CDR3 DNA reads TGTGCCAGCAGATTGAACAGGGGTTATGGCTACACCTTC. Its translation is CASRLNRGYGYTF.